This passage covers 7 T cell receptor beta chains from one sample sequenced in a study of response to subunit inactivated influenza vaccine (dated by TCRdb to 2017 to 2018). Receptor libraries were prepared by RT-PCR. The sample was run on an Illumina HiSeq 2500. TCRdb reran the public reads through fastp at Q25 and MiXCR, keeping productive beta chains. When rows share a CDR3 protein, they turn into one entry using the most common DNA and genes. The sample includes under 950,000 distinct CDR3 sequences, with 21% observed a single time. The ten largest make up roughly 10% of the sample. The sample in question was PBMCs from blood, obtained 5 to 6 days after vaccination. The receptors come from a man over 45 who received an inactivated influenza vaccine. Donor details come from another sample of the same person, matched by shared clones.

The chain links TRBV12-3 or TRBV12-4 to TRBJ2-2, with 14 bases matching TRBD2. There are 18 residues in the CDR3. V shed 6 bases and J 5 bases; nucleotides not matched to a gene: 11. The DNA of the CDR3 is TGTGCCAGCAGCCAGATCCGACTAGCGGGAGGGTCGACCGGGGAGCTGTTTTTT. Its protein is CASSQIRLAGGSTGELFF.

This clonotype was seen a handful of times. The chain recombines TRBV5-1 with TRBJ2-7; TRBD2 matches 7 bases. CDR1 SGHRS and CDR2 YFSETQ come from the germline V gene. The CDR3 spans 16 residues. V dropped 0 bases and J dropped 3; count of bases not matched to a gene: 9. Here the CDR3 reads CASSLVRLAEYYEQYF. The CDR3 coding sequence is TGCGCCAGCAGCTTGGTCCGACTAGCCGAATACTACGAGCAGTACTTC.

This clonotype was counted ten times or more. The genes are TRBV7-2 and TRBJ2-3; TRBD2 is a possible D gene (6 bases). The CDR3 covers 16 residues. V gave up 3 bases and J gave up 0 bases, with 13 bases separating them. Germline V CDR1 and CDR2: SGHTA, FQGNSA. The chain's CDR3 is CASSFSGTFSTDTQYF. The CDR3 DNA reads TGTGCCAGCAGCTTCTCCGGGACTTTTAGCACAGATACGCAGTATTTT.

This clonotype was detected many times. The chain uses TRBV12-3 or TRBV12-4 and TRBJ2-1; maybe TRBD1 (5 bases). The CDR3 loop spans 15 amino acids. Trimming cost V 1 base and J 2 bases, with 9 bases left between them. DNA for the CDR3: TGTGCCAGCAGTTTAGAAGGCAGGGCCTACAATGAGCAGTTCTTC. Its protein is CASSLEGRAYNEQFF.

The rearrangement uses TRBV6-1 and TRBJ2-7; tentatively, D is TRBD2 (5 bases). CDR1 and CDR2 from the germline V gene are MNHNS and SASEGT. The CDR3 has 15 residues. Trimming left V 3 bases short and J 0 bases short, with 12 bases between. This CDR3 is CASSDQPGISYEQYF. In nucleotides, the CDR3 is TGTGCCAGCAGTGACCAGCCGGGAATCTCCTACGAGCAGTACTTC.

The chain employs TRBV23-1 and TRBJ2-7; 7 bases match TRBD2. TRBV23-1 is designated an ORF whose function remains uncertain. CDR3 size: 16 residues. With V trimmed by 6 bases and J by 0 bases, 11 bases remained unmatched. The CDR3 is CASRPGLAATSYEQYF. In nucleotides, the CDR3 is TGCGCCAGCAGGCCCGGGCTAGCGGCAACCTCCTACGAGCAGTACTTC.

Here the CDR3 DNA reads TGTGCCAGCAGCCCAGGGGACGCCTCCTACGAGCAGTACTTC. It codes for CASSPGDASYEQYF. The gene calls are TRBV13 and TRBJ2-7; D possibly corresponds to TRBD1 (6 bases). V was shortened by 5 bases and J by 0 bases, with 11 bases between the two germline ends. The length of the CDR3 is 14 residues. Germline CDR1 reads PRHDT; CDR2 reads FYEKMQ (reference sequence).